This TCR beta chain stems from a study of T cells after yellow fever vaccination. For the study at large: Some fractions had low cell numbers, and these were prepared with SMART-Seq v4 Ultra Low Input. Study-level points and caveats: Weaker in magnitude, the secondary response showed a faster peak on day 5 versus 15. Most primary-vaccination clones reappeared after the booster (about 95% CD4, about 88% CD8). Researchers cautioned that FACS-sorted repertoires could harbor abundant clonotypes contaminating from the bulk population.

Germline V gene data show CDR1 as SGHTA and CDR2 as FQGNSA. The CDR3 totals 14 residues. In this sample, this clonotype turned up many times. Its target is not known. TCRdb independently ran MiXCR on the 5' RACE reads; one entry per CDR3 protein. The table shows about 240,000 distinct CDR3 sequences, with about 7.1% occurring only once. The sequence derives from a man younger than 45 who received the YFV17D yellow fever vaccine. The genes are TRBV7-2 and TRBJ2-1, with 7 bases fitting TRBD2. The input for sequencing was CD4+ T cells sorted from PBMCs, taken 15 days after the yellow fever booster vaccination. The CDR3 loop reads CASQVGGSDNEQFF. In nucleotides, the CDR3 is TGTGCTAGCCAGGTGGGCGGGAGTGACAATGAGCAGTTCTTC.